This T cell receptor (beta chain) was recorded in a study of cytomegalovirus exposure and HLA in healthy donors. This PCR relied on a set of 60 Vbeta primers and 13 Jbeta primers. Clones were read by immunoSEQ multiplex PCR, and TCRdb kept only the in-frame ones, dropping some. In the table there are approximately 100,000 clones, roughly 78% of which are singletons. CDR1 is SGHTA, CDR2 FQGNSA, per germline. This CDR3 is 16 amino acids long. Turning to this clone: Compared with germline, one end of the junction differs, possibly owing to a read error.

The sequencing sample was made of PBMCs. The V gene is TRBV7-2, the J gene TRBJ2-2; perhaps TRBD2 as D (5 bases). The sequence derives from a woman in her thirties or forties in good health and CMV-seronegative. DNA of the CDR3: TGTGCCAGCAGGCCCCGTCAAGACAAAACAACCGGGGAGCCGTTTTTT. Translated: CASRPRQDKTTGEPFF.